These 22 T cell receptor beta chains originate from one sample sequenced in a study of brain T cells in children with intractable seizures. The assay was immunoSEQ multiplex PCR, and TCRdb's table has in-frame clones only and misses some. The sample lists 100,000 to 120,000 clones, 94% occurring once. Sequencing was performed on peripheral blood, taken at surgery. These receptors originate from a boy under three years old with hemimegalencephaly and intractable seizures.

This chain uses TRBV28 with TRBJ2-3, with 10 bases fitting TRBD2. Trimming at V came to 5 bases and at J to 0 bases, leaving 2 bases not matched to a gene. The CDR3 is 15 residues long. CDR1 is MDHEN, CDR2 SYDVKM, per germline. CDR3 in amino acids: CASSPAGGSTDTQYF. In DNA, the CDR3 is TGTGCCAGCAGTCCAGCGGGAGGGAGCACAGATACGCAGTATTTT.

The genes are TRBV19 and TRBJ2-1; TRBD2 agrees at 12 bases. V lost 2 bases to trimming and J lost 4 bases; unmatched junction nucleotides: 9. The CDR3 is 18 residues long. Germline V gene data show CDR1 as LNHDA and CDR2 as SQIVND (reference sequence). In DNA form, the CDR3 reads TGTGCCAGTAGTATATCTAGCGGGAGGGCCTCTAATTACAATGAGCAGTTCTTC. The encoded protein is CASSISSGRASNYNEQFF.

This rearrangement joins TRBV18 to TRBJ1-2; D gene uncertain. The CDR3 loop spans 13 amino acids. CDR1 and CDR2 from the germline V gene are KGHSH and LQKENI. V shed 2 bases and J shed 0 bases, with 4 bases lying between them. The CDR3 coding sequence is TGTGCCAGCTCACCATATTCTAACTATGGCTACACCTTC. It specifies CASSPYSNYGYTF.

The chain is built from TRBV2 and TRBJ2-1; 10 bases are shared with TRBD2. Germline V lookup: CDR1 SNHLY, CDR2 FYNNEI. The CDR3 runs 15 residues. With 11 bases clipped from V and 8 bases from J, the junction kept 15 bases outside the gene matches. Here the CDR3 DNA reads TGTGCCCGATCGAAGCGGGAGGGCATCTCCCATGAGCAGTTCTTC. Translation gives CARSKREGISHEQFF.

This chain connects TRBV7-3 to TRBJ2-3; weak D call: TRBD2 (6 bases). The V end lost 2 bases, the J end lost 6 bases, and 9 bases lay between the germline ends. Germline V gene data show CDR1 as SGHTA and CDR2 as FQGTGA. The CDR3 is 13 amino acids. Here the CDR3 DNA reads TGTGCCAGCAGCTTACCGGGGGAGGATACGCAGTATTTT. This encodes CASSLPGEDTQYF.

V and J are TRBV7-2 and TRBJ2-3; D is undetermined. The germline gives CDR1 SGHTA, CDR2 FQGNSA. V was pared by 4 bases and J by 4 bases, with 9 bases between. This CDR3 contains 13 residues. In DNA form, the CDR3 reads TGTGCCAGCAGCTCACCACCGGCAGATACGCAGTATTTT. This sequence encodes CASSSPPADTQYF.

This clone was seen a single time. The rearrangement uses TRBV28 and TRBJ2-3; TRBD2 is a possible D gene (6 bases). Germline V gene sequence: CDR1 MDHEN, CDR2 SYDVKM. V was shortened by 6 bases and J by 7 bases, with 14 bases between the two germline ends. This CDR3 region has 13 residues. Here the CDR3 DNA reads TGTGCCAGCAGAACCAGCGGGTTAAATACGCAGTATTTT. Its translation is CASRTSGLNTQYF.

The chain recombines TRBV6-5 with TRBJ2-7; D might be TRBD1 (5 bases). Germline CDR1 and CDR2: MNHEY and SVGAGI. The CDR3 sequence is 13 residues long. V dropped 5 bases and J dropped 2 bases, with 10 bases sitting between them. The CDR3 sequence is CASSRQYTYEQYF. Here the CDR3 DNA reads TGTGCCAGCAGTAGACAGTATACCTACGAGCAGTACTTC.

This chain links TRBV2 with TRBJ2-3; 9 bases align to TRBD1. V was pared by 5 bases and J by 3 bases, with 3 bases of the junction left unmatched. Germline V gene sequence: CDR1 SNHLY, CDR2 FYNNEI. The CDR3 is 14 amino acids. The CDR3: CASSSGTGTDTQYF. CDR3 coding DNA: TGTGCCAGCAGTTCCGGGACAGGGACAGATACGCAGTATTTT.

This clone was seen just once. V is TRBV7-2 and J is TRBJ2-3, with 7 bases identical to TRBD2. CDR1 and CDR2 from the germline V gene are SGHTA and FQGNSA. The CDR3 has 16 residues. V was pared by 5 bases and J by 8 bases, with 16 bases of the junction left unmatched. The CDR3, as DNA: TGTGCCAGCAGCAACGGGCCCGTGGGGGGGAAAGGTACGCAGTATTTT. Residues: CASSNGPVGGKGTQYF.

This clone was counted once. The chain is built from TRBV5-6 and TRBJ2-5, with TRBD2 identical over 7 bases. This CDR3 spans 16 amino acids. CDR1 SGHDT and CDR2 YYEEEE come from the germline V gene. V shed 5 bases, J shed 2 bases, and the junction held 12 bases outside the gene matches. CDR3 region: CASRPGTRELQETQYF. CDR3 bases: TGTGCCAGCAGACCGGGGACGCGGGAGTTGCAAGAGACCCAGTACTTC. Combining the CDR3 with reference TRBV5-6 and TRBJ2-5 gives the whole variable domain DAGVTQSPTHLIKTRGQQVTLRCSPKSGHDTVSWYQQALGQGPQFIFQYYEEEERQRGNFPDRFSGHQFPNYSSELNVNALLLGDSALYLCASRPGTRELQETQYFGPGTRLLVL.

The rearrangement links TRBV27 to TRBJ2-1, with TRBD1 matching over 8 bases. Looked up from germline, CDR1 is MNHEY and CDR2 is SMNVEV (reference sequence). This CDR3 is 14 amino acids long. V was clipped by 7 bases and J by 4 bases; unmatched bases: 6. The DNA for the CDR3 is TGTGCCAGCACCCCGACAGGGGTGTACAATGAGCAGTTCTTC. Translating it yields CASTPTGVYNEQFF.

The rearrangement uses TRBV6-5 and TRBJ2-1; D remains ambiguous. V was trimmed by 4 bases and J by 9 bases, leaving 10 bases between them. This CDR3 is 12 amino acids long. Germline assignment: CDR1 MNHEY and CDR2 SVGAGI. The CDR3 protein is CASSSYRREQFF. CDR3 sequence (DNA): TGTGCCAGCAGTTCTTACAGACGTGAGCAGTTCTTC.

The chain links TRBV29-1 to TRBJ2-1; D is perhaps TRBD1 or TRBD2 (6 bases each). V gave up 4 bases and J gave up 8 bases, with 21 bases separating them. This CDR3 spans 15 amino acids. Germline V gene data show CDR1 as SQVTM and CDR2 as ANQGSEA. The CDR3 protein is CSVVGGLAGLDEQFF. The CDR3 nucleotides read TGCAGCGTTGTCGGGGGCCTGGCGGGGTTGGATGAGCAGTTCTTC.

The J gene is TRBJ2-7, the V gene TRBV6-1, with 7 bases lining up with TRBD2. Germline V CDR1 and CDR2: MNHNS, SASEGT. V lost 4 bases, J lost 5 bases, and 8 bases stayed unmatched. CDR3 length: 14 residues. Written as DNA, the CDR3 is TGTGCCAGCAGTGCAGCGCGGGGGTTCCACGAGCAGTACTTC. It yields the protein CASSAARGFHEQYF.

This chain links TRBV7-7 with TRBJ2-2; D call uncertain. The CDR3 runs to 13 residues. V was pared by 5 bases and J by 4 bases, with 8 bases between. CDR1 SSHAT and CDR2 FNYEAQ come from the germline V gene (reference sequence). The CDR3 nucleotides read TGTGCCAGCAGCCCAGATATCACCGGGGAGCTGTTTTTT. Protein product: CASSPDITGELFF. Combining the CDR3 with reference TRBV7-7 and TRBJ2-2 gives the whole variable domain GAGVSQSPRYKVTKRGQDVTLRCDPISSHATLYWYQQALGQGPEFLTYFNYEAQPDKSGLPSDRFSAERPEGSISTLTIQRTEQRDSAMYRCASSPDITGELFFGEGSRLTVL.

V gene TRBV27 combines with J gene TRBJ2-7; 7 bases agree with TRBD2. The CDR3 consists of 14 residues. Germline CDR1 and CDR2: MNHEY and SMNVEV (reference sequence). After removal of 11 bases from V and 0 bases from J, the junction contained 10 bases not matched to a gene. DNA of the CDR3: TGTGCCGCGTCGAGAACGGGGGGCTCCTACGAGCAGTACTTC. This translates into CAASRTGGSYEQYF.

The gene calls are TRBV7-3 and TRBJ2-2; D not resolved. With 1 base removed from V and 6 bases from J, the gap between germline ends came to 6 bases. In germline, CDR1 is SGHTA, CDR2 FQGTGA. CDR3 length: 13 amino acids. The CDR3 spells CASSLNFAGELFF. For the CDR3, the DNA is TGTGCCAGCAGCTTAAACTTCGCCGGGGAGCTGTTTTTT.

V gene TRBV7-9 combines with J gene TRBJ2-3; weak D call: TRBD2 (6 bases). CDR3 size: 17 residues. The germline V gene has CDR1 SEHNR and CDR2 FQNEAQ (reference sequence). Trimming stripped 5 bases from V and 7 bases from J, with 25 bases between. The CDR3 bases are TGTGCCAGCAGCGTCGGGACGGGGGTTAGCGGAGGAAATACGCAGTATTTT. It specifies CASSVGTGVSGGNTQYF.

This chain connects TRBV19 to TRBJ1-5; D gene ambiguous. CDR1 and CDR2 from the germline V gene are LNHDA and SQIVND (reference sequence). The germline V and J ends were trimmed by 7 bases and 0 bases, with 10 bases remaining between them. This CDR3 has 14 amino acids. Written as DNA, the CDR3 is TGTGCCAGTACGGAAGAGTATAGCAATCAGCCCCAGCATTTT. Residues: CASTEEYSNQPQHF.

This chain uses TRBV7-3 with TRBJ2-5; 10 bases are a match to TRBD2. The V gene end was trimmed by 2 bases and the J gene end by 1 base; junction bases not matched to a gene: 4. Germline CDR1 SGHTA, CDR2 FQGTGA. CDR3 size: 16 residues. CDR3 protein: CASSLGTSAFQETQYF. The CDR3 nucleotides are TGTGCCAGCAGCTTAGGGACTAGCGCCTTCCAAGAGACCCAGTACTTC.

CDR3 region: CSVEGGNNEQFF. The CDR3 DNA reads TGCAGCGTTGAAGGCGGAAACAATGAGCAGTTCTTC. The V and J genes are TRBV29-1 and TRBJ2-1; D is unresolved. This CDR3 comprises 12 residues. Trimming pared 1 base from V and 5 bases from J, leaving 6 bases between. In germline, CDR1 is SQVTM, CDR2 ANQGSEA.